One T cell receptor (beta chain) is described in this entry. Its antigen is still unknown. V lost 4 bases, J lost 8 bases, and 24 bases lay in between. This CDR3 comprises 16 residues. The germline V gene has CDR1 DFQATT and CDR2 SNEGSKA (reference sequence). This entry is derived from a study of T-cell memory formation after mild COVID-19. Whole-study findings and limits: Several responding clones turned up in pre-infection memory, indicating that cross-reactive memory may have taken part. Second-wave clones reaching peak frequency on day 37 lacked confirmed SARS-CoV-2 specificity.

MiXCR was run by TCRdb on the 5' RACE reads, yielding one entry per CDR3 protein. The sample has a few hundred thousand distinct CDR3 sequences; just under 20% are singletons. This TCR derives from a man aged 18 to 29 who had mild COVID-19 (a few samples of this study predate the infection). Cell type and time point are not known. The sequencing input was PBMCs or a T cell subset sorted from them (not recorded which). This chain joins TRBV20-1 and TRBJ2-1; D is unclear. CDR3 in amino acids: CSATPSVSTRRDEQFF. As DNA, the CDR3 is TGCAGTGCTACCCCCAGTGTGTCAACCCGGCGCGATGAGCAGTTCTTC.